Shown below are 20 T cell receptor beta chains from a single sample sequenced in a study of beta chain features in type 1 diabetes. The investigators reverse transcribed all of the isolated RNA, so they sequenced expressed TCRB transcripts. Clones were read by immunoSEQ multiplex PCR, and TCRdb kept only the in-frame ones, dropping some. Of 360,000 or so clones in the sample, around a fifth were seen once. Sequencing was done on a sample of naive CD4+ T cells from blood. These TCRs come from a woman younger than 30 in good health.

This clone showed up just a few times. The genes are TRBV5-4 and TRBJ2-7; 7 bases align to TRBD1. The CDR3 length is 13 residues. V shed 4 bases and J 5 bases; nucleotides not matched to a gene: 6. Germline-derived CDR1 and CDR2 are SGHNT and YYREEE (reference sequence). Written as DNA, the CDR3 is TGTGCCAGCAGCCTCAGGGGGACCCACGAGCAGTACTTC. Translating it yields CASSLRGTHEQYF.

The CDR3, as DNA: TGTGCCAGCTCACCCCGACAGGGAGGAACCGGGGAGCTGTTTTTT. Translating gives CASSPRQGGTGELFF. V gene TRBV18 combines with J gene TRBJ2-2; tentatively, D is TRBD1 (7 bases). V lost 3 bases and J 5 bases, leaving 13 bases between the germline ends. This CDR3 has 15 amino acids. Looked up from germline, CDR1 is KGHSH and CDR2 is LQKENI.

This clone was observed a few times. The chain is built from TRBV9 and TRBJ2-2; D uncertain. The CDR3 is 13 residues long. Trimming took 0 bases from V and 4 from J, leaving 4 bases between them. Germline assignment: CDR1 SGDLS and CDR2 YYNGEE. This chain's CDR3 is CASSVGATGELFF. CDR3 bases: TGTGCCAGCAGCGTAGGGGCCACCGGGGAGCTGTTTTTT.

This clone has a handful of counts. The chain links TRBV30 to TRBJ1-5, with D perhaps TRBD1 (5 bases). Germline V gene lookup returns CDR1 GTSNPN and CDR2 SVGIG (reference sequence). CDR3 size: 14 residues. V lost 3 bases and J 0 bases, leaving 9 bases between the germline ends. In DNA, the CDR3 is TGTGCCTGGAGCTGGGGCTATAGCAATCAGCCCCAGCATTTT. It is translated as CAWSWGYSNQPQHF.

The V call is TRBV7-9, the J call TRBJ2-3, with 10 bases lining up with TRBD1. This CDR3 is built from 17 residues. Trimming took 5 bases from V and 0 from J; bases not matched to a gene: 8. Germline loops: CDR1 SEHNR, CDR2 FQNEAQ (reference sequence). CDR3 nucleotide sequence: TGTGCCAGCAGCGAGCGGACAGGGGGTTACAGCACAGATACGCAGTATTTT. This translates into CASSERTGGYSTDTQYF. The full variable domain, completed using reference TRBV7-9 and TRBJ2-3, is DTGVSQNPRHKITKRGQNVTFRCDPISEHNRLYWYRQTLGQGPEFLTYFQNEAQLEKSRLLSDRFSAERPKGSFSTLEIQRTEQGDSAMYLCASSERTGGYSTDTQYFGPGTRLTVL.

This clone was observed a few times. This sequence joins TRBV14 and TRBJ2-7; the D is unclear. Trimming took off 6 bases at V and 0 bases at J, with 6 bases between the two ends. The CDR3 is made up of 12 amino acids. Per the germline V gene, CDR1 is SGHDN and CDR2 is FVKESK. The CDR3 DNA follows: TGTGCCAGCAGGGCTAGCTCCTACGAGCAGTACTTC. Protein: CASRASSYEQYF.

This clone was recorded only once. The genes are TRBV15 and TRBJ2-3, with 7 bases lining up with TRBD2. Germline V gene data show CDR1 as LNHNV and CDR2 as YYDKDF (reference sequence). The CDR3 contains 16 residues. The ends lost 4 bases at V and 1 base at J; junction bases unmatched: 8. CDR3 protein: CATSKKRGEGTDTQYF. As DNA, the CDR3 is TGTGCCACCAGCAAAAAACGGGGGGAAGGCACAGATACGCAGTATTTT. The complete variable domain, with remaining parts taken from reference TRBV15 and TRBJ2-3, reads DAMVIQNPRYQVTQFGKPVTLSCSQTLNHNVMYWYQQKSSQAPKLLFHYYDKDFNNEADTPDNFQSRRPNTSFCFLDIRSPGLGDTAMYLCATSKKRGEGTDTQYFGPGTRLTVL.

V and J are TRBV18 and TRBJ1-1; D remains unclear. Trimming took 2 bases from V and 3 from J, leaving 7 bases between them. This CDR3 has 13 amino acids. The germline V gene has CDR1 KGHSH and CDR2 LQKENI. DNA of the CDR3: TGTGCCAGCTCACCAAGTGAGGACACTGAAGCTTTCTTT. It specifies CASSPSEDTEAFF. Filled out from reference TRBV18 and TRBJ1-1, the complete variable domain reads NAGVMQNPRHLVRRRGQEARLRCSPMKGHSHVYWYRQLPEEGLKFMVYLQKENIIDESGMPKERFSAEFPKEGPSILRIQQVVRGDSAAYFCASSPSEDTEAFFGQGTRLTVV.

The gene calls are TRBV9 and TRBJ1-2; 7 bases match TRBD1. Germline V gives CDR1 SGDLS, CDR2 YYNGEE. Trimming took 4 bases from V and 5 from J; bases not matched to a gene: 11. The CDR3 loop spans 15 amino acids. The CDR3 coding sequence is TGTGCCAGCAGCCGGCTCACTGGGACAGATTATGGCTACACCTTC. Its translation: CASSRLTGTDYGYTF.

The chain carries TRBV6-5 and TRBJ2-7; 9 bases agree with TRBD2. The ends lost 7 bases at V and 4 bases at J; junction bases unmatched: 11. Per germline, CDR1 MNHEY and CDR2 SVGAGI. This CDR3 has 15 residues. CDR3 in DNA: TGTGCCAGCATCCAACGGGCTAGCGGGATATACGAGCAGTACTTC. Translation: CASIQRASGIYEQYF.

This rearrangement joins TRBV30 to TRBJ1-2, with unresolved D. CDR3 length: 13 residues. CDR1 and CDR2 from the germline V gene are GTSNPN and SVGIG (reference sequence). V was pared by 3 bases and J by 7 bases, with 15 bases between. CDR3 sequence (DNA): TGTGCCTGGAGCTACCGGGGTGGAGGTGGCTACACCTTC. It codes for CAWSYRGGGGYTF. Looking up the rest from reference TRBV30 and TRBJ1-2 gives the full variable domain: SQTIHQWPATLVQPVGSPLSLECTVEGTSNPNLYWYRQAAGRGLQLLFYSVGIGQISSEVPQNLSASRPQDRQFILSSKKLLLSDSGFYLCAWSYRGGGGYTFGSGTRLTVV.

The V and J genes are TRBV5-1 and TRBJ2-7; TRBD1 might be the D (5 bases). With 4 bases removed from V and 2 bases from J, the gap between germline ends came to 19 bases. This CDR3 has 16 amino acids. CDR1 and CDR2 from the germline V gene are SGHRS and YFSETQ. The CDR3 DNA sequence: TGCGCCAGCAGCCGCACACAATTATCAGGGCCCTACGAGCAGTACTTC. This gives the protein CASSRTQLSGPYEQYF.

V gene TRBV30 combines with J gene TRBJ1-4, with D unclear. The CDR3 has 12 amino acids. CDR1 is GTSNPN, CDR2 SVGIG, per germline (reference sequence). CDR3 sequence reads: CAANTANEKLFF. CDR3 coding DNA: TGTGCTGCTAATACGGCTAATGAAAAACTGTTTTTT.

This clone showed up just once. The CDR3 bases are TGTGCCAGCAGTTCCAACCTGGGGGCTGGCGGCTACACCTTC. Its protein is CASSSNLGAGGYTF. The chain has TRBV6-5 and TRBJ1-2; TRBD1 might be the D (6 bases). Germline V CDR1 and CDR2: MNHEY, SVGAGI. Between the trimmed V and J ends, which lost 4 bases and 8 bases, there was a span of 17 bases. The CDR3 is 14 amino acids.

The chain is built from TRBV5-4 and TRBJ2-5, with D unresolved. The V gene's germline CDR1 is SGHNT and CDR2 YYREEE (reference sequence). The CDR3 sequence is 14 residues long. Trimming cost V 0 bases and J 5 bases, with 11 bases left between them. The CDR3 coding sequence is TGTGCCAGCAGCTTGGCGGGTATCGGGGAGACCCAGTACTTC. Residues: CASSLAGIGETQYF.

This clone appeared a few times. DNA of the CDR3: TGCAGTGGGACATACGAGCAGTACTTC. Protein product: CSGTYEQYF. The chain employs TRBV20-1 and TRBJ2-7; D possibly corresponds to TRBD1 (5 bases). The germline gives CDR1 DFQATT, CDR2 SNEGSKA (reference sequence). The CDR3 runs 9 residues. V was pared by 7 bases and J by 4 bases, with 5 bases between.

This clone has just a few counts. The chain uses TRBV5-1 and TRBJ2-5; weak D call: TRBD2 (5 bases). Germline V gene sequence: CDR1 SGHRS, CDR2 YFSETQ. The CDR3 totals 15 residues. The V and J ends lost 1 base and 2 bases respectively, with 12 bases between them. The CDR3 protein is CASSLSRRGQETQYF. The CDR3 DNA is TGCGCCAGCAGCTTGTCAAGGAGAGGGCAAGAGACCCAGTACTTC.

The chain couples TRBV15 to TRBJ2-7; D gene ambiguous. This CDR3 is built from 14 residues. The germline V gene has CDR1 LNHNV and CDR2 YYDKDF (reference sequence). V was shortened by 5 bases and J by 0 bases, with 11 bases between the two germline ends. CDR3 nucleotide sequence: TGTGCCACCAGCGAGATGGGCAACTCCTACGAGCAGTACTTC. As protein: CATSEMGNSYEQYF.

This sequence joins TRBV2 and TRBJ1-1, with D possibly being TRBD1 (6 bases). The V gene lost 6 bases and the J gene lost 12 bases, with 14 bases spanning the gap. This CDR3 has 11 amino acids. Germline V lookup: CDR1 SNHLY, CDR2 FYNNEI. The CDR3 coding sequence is TGTGCCAGCAGGGTCCCGGGACAAACTTTCTTT. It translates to CASRVPGQTFF.

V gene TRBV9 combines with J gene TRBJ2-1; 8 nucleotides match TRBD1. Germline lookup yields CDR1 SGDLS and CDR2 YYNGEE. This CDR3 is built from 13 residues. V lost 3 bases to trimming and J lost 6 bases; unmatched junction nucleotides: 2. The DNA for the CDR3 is TGTGCCAGCAGCGCAGGGGGCGGCAATGAGCAGTTCTTC. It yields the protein CASSAGGGNEQFF. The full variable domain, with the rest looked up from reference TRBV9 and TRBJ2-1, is DSGVTQTPKHLITATGQRVTLRCSPRSGDLSVYWYQQSLDQGLQFLIQYYNGEERAKGNILERFSAQQFPDLHSELNLSSLELGDSALYFCASSAGGGNEQFFGPGTRLTVL.